A selection of T cell receptor beta chains follows, all from one sample in a study of CD8 T cells in ankylosing spondylitis. A single record per CDR3 protein comes from TCRdb applying MiXCR to the 5' RACE reads. The profile shows around 770,000 distinct CDR3 sequences, roughly 19% of them singletons. Source material: blood, either unsorted or a sorted T cell fraction (not recorded which). These receptors were obtained from a male donor with ankylosing spondylitis. Both conserved end residues are part of each CDR3. The D gene is left open where the match is weak. Rows give clone size only sometimes, using once, few, many, or a class for an expanded clone.

DNA: TGTGCCTCCCTAGGGGAGCTGCACTCGACCCAGCATTTT
CDR3: CASLGELHSTQHF
size: -
D: -
V: TRBV19
J: TRBJ1-5

DNA: TGTGCCAGCAGACCTACCGGGACAGGGGGCGATTATGGCTACACCTTC
CDR3: CASRPTGTGGDYGYTF
size: -
D: TRBD1
V: TRBV6-2/TRBV6-3
J: TRBJ1-2

DNA: TGTGCCAGCAGTTCGGGACTAGGAAATGGGATCTACAATGAGCAGTTCTTC
CDR3: CASSSGLGNGIYNEQFF
size: -
D: TRBD2
V: TRBV12-3/TRBV12-4
J: TRBJ2-1

DNA: TGTGCCAGCAGTTTAGAACCCAGGATGAACACCGGGGAGCTGTTTTTT
CDR3: CASSLEPRMNTGELFF
size: few
D: -
V: TRBV12-3/TRBV12-4
J: TRBJ2-2

DNA: TGTGCCAGCAGTGAATTTAAGTGGGGGGGAGAAAACGAGCAGTACTTC
CDR3: CASSEFKWGGENEQYF
size: few
D: TRBD2
V: TRBV25-1
J: TRBJ2-7

DNA: TGCAGTGCCATCGCAGGGGTGTCCTACGAGCAGTACTTC
CDR3: CSAIAGVSYEQYF
size: -
D: -
V: TRBV20-1
J: TRBJ2-7

DNA: TGTGCCAGTAGGACCGGGACAGGGGGAAATCAGCCCCAGCATTTT
CDR3: CASRTGTGGNQPQHF
size: -
D: TRBD1
V: TRBV19
J: TRBJ1-5

DNA: TGTGCCAGCAGCCCCGATTCTTATGAGCAGTTCTTC
CDR3: CASSPDSYEQFF
size: -
D: -
V: TRBV9
J: TRBJ2-1

DNA: TGTGCCAGCAGCAACGGACAGACCCTAGCCAAAAACATTCAGTACTTC
CDR3: CASSNGQTLAKNIQYF
size: -
D: -
V: TRBV6-1
J: TRBJ2-4

DNA: TGCGCCAGCAGTCACGGGACAGCGAGAATCACAGATACGCAGTATTTT
CDR3: CASSHGTARITDTQYF
size: -
D: TRBD1
V: TRBV5-1
J: TRBJ2-3

DNA: TGTGCCAGCAGTGCGGCAGGGTCAGCGGGCAAGAATGAGCAGTTCTTC
CDR3: CASSAAGSAGKNEQFF
size: -
D: -
V: TRBV6-4
J: TRBJ2-1

DNA: TGTGCCTGGACACAAAACTATGGCTACACCTTC
CDR3: CAWTQNYGYTF
size: -
D: -
V: TRBV30
J: TRBJ1-2

DNA: TGTGCCAGCATGCGGGTAGCGGGGGCCTCCTACGAGCAGTACTTC
CDR3: CASMRVAGASYEQYF
size: -
D: TRBD2
V: TRBV2
J: TRBJ2-7

DNA: TGCGCCAGCAGCTCCCTAAGGCCAAGCACAGATACGCAGTATTTT
CDR3: CASSSLRPSTDTQYF
size: few
D: -
V: TRBV5-1
J: TRBJ2-3

DNA: TGTGCCAGCAGCCAAGATCCCCTTGACAGCTACAATGAGCAGTTCTTC
CDR3: CASSQDPLDSYNEQFF
size: few
D: -
V: TRBV3-1
J: TRBJ2-1

DNA: TGTGCCAGCAGTTTCGCGGGGACCTCTGGAAACACCATATATTTT
CDR3: CASSFAGTSGNTIYF
size: many
D: -
V: TRBV27
J: TRBJ1-3

DNA: TGTGCCAGCAGCTTGTTTCTAGCGGTAGAGACCCAGTACTTC
CDR3: CASSLFLAVETQYF
size: -
D: TRBD2
V: TRBV5-6
J: TRBJ2-5

DNA: TGTGCCAGCAGGACCGGGACAGGGGGACCCGGGGAGCTGTTTTTT
CDR3: CASRTGTGGPGELFF
size: few
D: TRBD1
V: TRBV28
J: TRBJ2-2

DNA: TGCAGTGCTTTGGGGGGCCCGAGGGGGGCAGATACGCAGTATTTT
CDR3: CSALGGPRGADTQYF
size: -
D: -
V: TRBV20-1
J: TRBJ2-3

DNA: TGTGCCAGCAGCCAAGATCGAGATGATACGCAGTATTTT
CDR3: CASSQDRDDTQYF
size: few
D: -
V: TRBV4-2
J: TRBJ2-3

DNA: TGTGCCAGCAGCTATGGACTAGCGGGAGTGGCCGGGGAGCTGTTTTTT
CDR3: CASSYGLAGVAGELFF
size: -
D: TRBD2
V: TRBV7-9
J: TRBJ2-2

DNA: TGTGCCAGCAGTCCGGGCGTTTCGGGAGATACGCAGTATTTT
CDR3: CASSPGVSGDTQYF
size: -
D: -
V: TRBV12-3/TRBV12-4
J: TRBJ2-3

DNA: TGTGCCAGCAGCGTAGAGGCAGGGGCGGCCCTGGAGCAGTACTTC
CDR3: CASSVEAGAALEQYF
size: few
D: -
V: TRBV9
J: TRBJ2-7

DNA: TGCGCCAGCAGCTTGGGACAGCCGCAAGTCAATGAGCAGTTCTTC
CDR3: CASSLGQPQVNEQFF
size: -
D: -
V: TRBV5-1
J: TRBJ2-1

DNA: TGCACCACTGATTCACCCCTCCACTTT
CDR3: CTTDSPLHF
size: -
D: -
V: TRBV29-1
J: TRBJ1-6

DNA: TGCGCCAGCAGCTCTCGGGACAACACGAACACCGGGGAGCTGTTTTTT
CDR3: CASSSRDNTNTGELFF
size: -
D: -
V: TRBV5-1
J: TRBJ2-2

DNA: TGTGCCAGCAGTTACACAGGACAGTCAAATCAGCCCCAGCATTTT
CDR3: CASSYTGQSNQPQHF
size: once
D: -
V: TRBV6-5
J: TRBJ1-5

DNA: TGCGCCAGCAGCTCCCAGGCGGGGGGGCAAGCTTTCTTT
CDR3: CASSSQAGGQAFF
size: -
D: -
V: TRBV5-1
J: TRBJ1-1

DNA: TGTGCCAGCAGTCTACAGGACTCCTACGAGCAGTACTTC
CDR3: CASSLQDSYEQYF
size: many
D: -
V: TRBV12-3/TRBV12-4
J: TRBJ2-7

DNA: TGTGCCAGCAGCCCCGACTCTGGGACTAGCGGGAGGGCAGGTGAGCAGTTCTTC
CDR3: CASSPDSGTSGRAGEQFF
size: -
D: TRBD2
V: TRBV3-1
J: TRBJ2-1

DNA: TGTGCCAGCAGCCCCACCGAGGTGGGGGAGCTGTTTTTT
CDR3: CASSPTEVGELFF
size: -
D: -
V: TRBV12-3/TRBV12-4
J: TRBJ2-2

DNA: TGTGCCAGCACCCTCCCCGGGCACCGCGGTGAAGCTTTCTTT
CDR3: CASTLPGHRGEAFF
size: many
D: -
V: TRBV12-3/TRBV12-4
J: TRBJ1-1

DNA: TGCGCCAGCAGCTTCGGGGTTTCAGGCGTCACTGAAGCTTTCTTT
CDR3: CASSFGVSGVTEAFF
size: -
D: -
V: TRBV5-1
J: TRBJ1-1

DNA: TGCGCCAGCACGCGGGGCGATCGGGATGGCTACACCTTC
CDR3: CASTRGDRDGYTF
size: -
D: -
V: TRBV4-1
J: TRBJ1-2

DNA: TGCAGTGCTGGGGCTAGCGGGGGTCTACGGGATACGCAGTATTTT
CDR3: CSAGASGGLRDTQYF
size: many
D: TRBD2
V: TRBV20-1
J: TRBJ2-3

DNA: TGTGCCAGCAGTGCGACAGGGGGTGGAGAAGCTTTCTTT
CDR3: CASSATGGGEAFF
size: -
D: TRBD1
V: TRBV6-1
J: TRBJ1-1

DNA: TGTGCCACCAGGTCGGGACTAGCACGTGAGCAGTTCTTC
CDR3: CATRSGLAREQFF
size: few
D: TRBD2
V: TRBV24-1
J: TRBJ2-1

DNA: TGTGCCAGCTCACCAAATCAGGGGGGCGCAGATACGCAGTATTTT
CDR3: CASSPNQGGADTQYF
size: few
D: -
V: TRBV18
J: TRBJ2-3

DNA: TGTGCCAGCAGTTTCCTACACCTGAACACTGAAGCTTTCTTT
CDR3: CASSFLHLNTEAFF
size: few
D: -
V: TRBV12-3/TRBV12-4
J: TRBJ1-1

DNA: TGTGCCAGCAGCCAGAGGACAGGGGGGGGCGAAAAACTGTTTTTT
CDR3: CASSQRTGGGEKLFF
size: -
D: TRBD1
V: TRBV3-1
J: TRBJ1-4

DNA: TGTGCCAGCAGCTTAGGTGGCGGGGGACAAGAGACCCAGTACTTC
CDR3: CASSLGGGGQETQYF
size: many
D: TRBD2
V: TRBV7-7
J: TRBJ2-5

DNA: TGTGCCAGCAGCTTGGGGGGCGAACAGATCTATGGCTACACCTTC
CDR3: CASSLGGEQIYGYTF
size: few
D: -
V: TRBV5-6
J: TRBJ1-2

DNA: TGTGCCAGCAGTCCCGACCTGGAGCTGTTTTTT
CDR3: CASSPDLELFF
size: -
D: -
V: TRBV12-3/TRBV12-4
J: TRBJ2-2

DNA: TGTGCCAGCAGTAACCGGGACGCCTCCTACAATGAGCAGTTCTTC
CDR3: CASSNRDASYNEQFF
size: -
D: -
V: TRBV2
J: TRBJ2-1

DNA: TGCGCCAGCAGCCCAGGCAGGGAGAATGAGCAGTTCTTC
CDR3: CASSPGRENEQFF
size: -
D: -
V: TRBV5-1
J: TRBJ2-1

DNA: TGTGCCAGCAGCTTGGGAGGGATCCCCGCTGAAGCTTTCTTT
CDR3: CASSLGGIPAEAFF
size: -
D: -
V: TRBV5-6
J: TRBJ1-1

DNA: TGCAGCGTTGAACTAGCGGAACTCACAGATACGCAGTATTTT
CDR3: CSVELAELTDTQYF
size: few
D: TRBD2
V: TRBV29-1
J: TRBJ2-3

DNA: TGTGCCAGCAGCGCAACAGGGGGTGTAAACATTCAGTACTTC
CDR3: CASSATGGVNIQYF
size: few
D: TRBD1
V: TRBV7-2
J: TRBJ2-4

DNA: TGCGCCAGCGAACCTGGGAGCAGGCCTAACACCGGGGAGCTGTTTTTT
CDR3: CASEPGSRPNTGELFF
size: -
D: -
V: TRBV5-1
J: TRBJ2-2

DNA: TGTGCCACCAGCAGGACAGGGCCGAATCAGCCCCAGCATTTT
CDR3: CATSRTGPNQPQHF
size: many
D: TRBD1
V: TRBV15
J: TRBJ1-5

DNA: TGCGCCAGCAGCTCTATATCTACAGGGATGAACACTGAAGCTTTCTTT
CDR3: CASSSISTGMNTEAFF
size: -
D: -
V: TRBV5-1
J: TRBJ1-1

DNA: TGCAGCACCCCCCGTTTGTTTCGAACGTTTAGCAATCAGCCCCAGCATTTT
CDR3: CSTPRLFRTFSNQPQHF
size: few
D: -
V: TRBV29-1
J: TRBJ1-5

DNA: TGTGCCATCAGTGACCTGGGGACTGGCGGGGATACGCAGTATTTT
CDR3: CAISDLGTGGDTQYF
size: -
D: -
V: TRBV10-3
J: TRBJ2-3

DNA: TGTGCCAGCAGCTACGGGCGGACCGACGTGAACACTGAAGCTTTCTTT
CDR3: CASSYGRTDVNTEAFF
size: -
D: -
V: TRBV7-9
J: TRBJ1-1

DNA: TGTGCCAGCAGCGGAGGAACAATAGGAGTAGGACTAGCGGACTTTTCTAGGGGGGAGCTGTTTTTT
CDR3: CASSGGTIGVGLADFSRGELFF
size: few
D: TRBD2
V: TRBV9
J: TRBJ2-2

DNA: TGTGCCAGCAACGACGGGACCTCCTACGAGCAGTACTTC
CDR3: CASNDGTSYEQYF
size: -
D: -
V: TRBV12-3/TRBV12-4
J: TRBJ2-7

DNA: TGTGCCAGCAGCCTGGCAGCGATAGCCTATGGCTACACCTTC
CDR3: CASSLAAIAYGYTF
size: -
D: -
V: TRBV3-1
J: TRBJ1-2

DNA: TGCAGTGCTAGTGGTGTTCGGGGGAGGTCGATCGAGCAGTACTTC
CDR3: CSASGVRGRSIEQYF
size: few
D: -
V: TRBV20-1
J: TRBJ2-7